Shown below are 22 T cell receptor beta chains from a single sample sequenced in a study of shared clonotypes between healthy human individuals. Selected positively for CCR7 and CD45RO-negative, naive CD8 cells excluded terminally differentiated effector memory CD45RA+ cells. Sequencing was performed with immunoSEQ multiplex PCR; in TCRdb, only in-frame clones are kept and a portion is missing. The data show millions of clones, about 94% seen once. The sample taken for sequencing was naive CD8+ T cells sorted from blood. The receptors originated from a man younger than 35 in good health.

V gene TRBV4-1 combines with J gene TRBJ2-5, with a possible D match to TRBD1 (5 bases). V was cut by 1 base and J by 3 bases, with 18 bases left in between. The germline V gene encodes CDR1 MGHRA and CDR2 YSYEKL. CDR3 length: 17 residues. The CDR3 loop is CASSQAGSGSLEETQYF. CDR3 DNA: TGCGCCAGCAGCCAAGCAGGGTCCGGGTCCTTGGAAGAGACCCAGTACTTC.

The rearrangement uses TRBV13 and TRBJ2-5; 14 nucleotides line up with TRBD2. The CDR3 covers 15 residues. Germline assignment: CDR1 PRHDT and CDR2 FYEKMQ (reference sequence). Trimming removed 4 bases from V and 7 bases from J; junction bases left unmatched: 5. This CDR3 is CASSSGLAGDWTQYF. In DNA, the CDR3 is TGTGCCAGCAGCTCGGGACTAGCGGGAGACTGGACCCAGTACTTC.

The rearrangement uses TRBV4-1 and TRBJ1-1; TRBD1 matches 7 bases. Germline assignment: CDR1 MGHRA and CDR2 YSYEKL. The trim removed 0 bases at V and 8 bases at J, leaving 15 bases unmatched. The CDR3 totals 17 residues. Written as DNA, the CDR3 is TGCGCCAGCAGCCAAGAGACAGGGAGGAAACCCTCTTACGAAGCTTTCTTT. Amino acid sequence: CASSQETGRKPSYEAFF.

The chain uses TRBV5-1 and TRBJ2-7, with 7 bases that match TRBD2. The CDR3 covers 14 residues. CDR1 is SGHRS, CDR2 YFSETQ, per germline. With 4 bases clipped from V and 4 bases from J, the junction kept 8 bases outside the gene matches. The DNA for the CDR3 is TGCGCCAGCAGCGATCCTCTAGCGGTTTACGAGCAGTACTTC. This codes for CASSDPLAVYEQYF.

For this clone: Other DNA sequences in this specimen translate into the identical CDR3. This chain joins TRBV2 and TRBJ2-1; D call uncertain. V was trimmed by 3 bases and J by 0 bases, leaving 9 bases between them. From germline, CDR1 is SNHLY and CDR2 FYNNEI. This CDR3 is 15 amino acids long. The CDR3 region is CASSEGSSSYNEQFF. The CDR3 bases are TGTGCCAGCAGTGAGGGCTCGAGCTCCTACAATGAGCAGTTCTTC.

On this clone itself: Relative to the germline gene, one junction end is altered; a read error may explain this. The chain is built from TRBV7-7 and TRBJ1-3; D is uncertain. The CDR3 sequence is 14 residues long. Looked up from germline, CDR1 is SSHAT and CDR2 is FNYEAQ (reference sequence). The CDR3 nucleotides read TGTGCTAGCAGCTTAACCGATTCTGGAAACACCATATATTTT. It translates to CASSLTDSGNTIYF.

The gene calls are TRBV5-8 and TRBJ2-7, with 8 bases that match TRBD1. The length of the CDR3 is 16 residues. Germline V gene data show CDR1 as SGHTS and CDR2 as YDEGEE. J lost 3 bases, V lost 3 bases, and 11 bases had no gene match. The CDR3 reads CASSSLQGVVIYEQYF. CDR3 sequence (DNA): TGTGCCAGCAGCTCCTTACAGGGGGTGGTGATCTACGAGCAGTACTTC.

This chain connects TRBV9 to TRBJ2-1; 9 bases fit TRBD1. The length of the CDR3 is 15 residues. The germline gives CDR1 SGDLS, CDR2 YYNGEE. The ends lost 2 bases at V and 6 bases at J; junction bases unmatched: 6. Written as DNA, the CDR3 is TGTGCCAGCAGCGTGACAGGGGGAGGTAGCAATGAGCAGTTCTTC. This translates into CASSVTGGGSNEQFF.

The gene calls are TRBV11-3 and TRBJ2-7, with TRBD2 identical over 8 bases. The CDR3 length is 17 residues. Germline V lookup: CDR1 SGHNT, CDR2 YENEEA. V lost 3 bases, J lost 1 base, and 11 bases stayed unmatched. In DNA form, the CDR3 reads TGTGCCAGCAGCTTGGTAGGAAGGACTAGCTTATCCTACGAGCAGTACTTC. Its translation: CASSLVGRTSLSYEQYF.

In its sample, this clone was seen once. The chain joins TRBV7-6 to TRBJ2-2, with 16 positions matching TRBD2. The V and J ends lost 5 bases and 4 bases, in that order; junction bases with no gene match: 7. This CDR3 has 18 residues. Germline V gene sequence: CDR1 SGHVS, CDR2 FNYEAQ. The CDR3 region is CASSPGLAGGPGTGELFF. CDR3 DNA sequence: TGTGCCAGCAGCCCGGGACTAGCGGGGGGGCCGGGCACCGGGGAGCTGTTTTTT.

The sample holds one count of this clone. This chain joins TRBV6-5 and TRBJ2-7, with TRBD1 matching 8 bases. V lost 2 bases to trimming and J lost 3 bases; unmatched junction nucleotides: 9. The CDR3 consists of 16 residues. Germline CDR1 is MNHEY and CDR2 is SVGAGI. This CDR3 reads CASSYAQGAIDYEQYF. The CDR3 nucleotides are TGTGCCAGCAGTTACGCCCAGGGGGCTATAGACTACGAGCAGTACTTC.

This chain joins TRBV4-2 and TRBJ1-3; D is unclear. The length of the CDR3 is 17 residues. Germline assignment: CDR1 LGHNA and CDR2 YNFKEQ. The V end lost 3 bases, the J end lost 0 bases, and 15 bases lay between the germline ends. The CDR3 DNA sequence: TGTGCCAGCAGCCATCCCAATGAAGGGTCCTCTGGAAACACCATATATTTT. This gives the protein CASSHPNEGSSGNTIYF.

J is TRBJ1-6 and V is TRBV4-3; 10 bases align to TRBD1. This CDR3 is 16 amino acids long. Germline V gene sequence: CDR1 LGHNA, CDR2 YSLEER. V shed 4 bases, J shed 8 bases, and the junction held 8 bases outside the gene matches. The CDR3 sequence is CASSLKTGGLDSPLHF. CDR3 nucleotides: TGCGCCAGCAGCCTAAAGACAGGGGGCTTGGATTCACCCCTCCACTTT.

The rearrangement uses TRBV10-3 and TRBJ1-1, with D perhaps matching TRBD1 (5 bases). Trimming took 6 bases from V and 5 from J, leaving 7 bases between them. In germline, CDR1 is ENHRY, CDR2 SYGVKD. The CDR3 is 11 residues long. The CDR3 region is CAIREGTEAFF. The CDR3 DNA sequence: TGTGCCATCAGGGAGGGGACTGAAGCTTTCTTT.

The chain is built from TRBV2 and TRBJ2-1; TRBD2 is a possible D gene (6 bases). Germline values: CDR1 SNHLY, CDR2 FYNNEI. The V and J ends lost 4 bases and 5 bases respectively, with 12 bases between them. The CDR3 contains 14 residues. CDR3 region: CASSGFSGNNEQFF. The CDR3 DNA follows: TGTGCCAGCAGTGGTTTTAGCGGCAACAATGAGCAGTTCTTC.

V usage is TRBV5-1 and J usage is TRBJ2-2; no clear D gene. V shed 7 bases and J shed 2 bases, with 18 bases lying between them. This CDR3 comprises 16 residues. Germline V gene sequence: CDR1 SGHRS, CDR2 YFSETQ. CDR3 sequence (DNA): TGCGCCAGCTGGGGTGGTGGAATCAGAAACACCGGGGAGCTGTTTTTT. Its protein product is CASWGGGIRNTGELFF. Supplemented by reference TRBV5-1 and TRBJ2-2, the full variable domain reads KAGVTQTPRYLIKTRGQQVTLSCSPISGHRSVSWYQQTPGQGLQFLFEYFSETQRNKGNFPGRFSGRQFSNSRSEMNVSTLELGDSALYLCASWGGGIRNTGELFFGEGSRLTVL.

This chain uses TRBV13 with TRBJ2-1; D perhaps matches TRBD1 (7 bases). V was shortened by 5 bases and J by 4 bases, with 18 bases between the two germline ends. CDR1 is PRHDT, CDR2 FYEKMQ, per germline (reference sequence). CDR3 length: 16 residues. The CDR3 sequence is CASSTFRGAGYNEQFF. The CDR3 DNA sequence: TGTGCCAGCAGCACCTTCAGGGGGGCTGGGTACAATGAGCAGTTCTTC.

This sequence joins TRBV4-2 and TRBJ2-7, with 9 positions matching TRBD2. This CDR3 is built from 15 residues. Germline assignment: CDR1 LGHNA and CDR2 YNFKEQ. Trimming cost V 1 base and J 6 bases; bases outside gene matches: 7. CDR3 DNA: TGTGCCAGCAGCCAAGTCCTCCTAGCGGGACTCGAGCAGTACTTC. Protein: CASSQVLLAGLEQYF.

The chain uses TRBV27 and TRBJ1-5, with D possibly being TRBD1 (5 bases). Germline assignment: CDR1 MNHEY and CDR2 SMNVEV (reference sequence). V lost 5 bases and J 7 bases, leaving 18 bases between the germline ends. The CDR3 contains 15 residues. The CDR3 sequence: CASSLGGGGKQPQHF. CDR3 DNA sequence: TGTGCCAGCAGTCTGGGGGGGGGAGGTAAGCAGCCCCAGCATTTT.

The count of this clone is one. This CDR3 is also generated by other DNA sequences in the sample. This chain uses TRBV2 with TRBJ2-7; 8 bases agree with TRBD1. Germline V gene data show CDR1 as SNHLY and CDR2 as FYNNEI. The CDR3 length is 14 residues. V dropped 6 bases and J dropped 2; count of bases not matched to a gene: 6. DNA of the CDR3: TGTGCCAGCAGCCCGACAGGGGCCCCCTACGAGCAGTACTTC. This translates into CASSPTGAPYEQYF.

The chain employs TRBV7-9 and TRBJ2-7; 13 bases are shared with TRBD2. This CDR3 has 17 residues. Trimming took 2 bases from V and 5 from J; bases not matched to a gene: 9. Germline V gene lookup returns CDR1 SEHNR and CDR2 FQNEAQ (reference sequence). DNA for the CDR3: TGTGCCAGCAGCTTAAGTAGTGGGGGGACTAGCGGGAACGAGCAGTACTTC. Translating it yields CASSLSSGGTSGNEQYF.

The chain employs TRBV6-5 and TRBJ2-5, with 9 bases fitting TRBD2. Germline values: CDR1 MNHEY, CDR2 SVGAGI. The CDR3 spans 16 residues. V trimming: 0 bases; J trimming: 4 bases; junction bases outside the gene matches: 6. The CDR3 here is CASSYSPSGVGETQYF. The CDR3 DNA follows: TGTGCCAGCAGTTACTCGCCTAGCGGGGTGGGAGAGACCCAGTACTTC.